This T cell receptor beta chain was identified in a study of cytomegalovirus exposure and HLA in healthy donors. Study-level information: The same platform was used for the 110 or so validation repertoires as for the roughly 660 first-cohort repertoires, as reported in a later analysis.

Note on this clone: Antigen specificity is unknown.

Using immunoSEQ multiplex PCR, the repertoire was profiled, and TCRdb retains in-frame clones only, with some absent. The sample carries about 250,000 clones, roughly 84% recorded once. Study-wide results and limits: According to reports, the classifier identified cytomegalovirus status with high specificity and sensitivity.

Per germline, CDR1 SGDLS and CDR2 YYNGEE. J gave up 9 bases and V 4 bases, and 12 bases lay outside the gene matches. This CDR3 region has 15 residues. Material for sequencing was PBMCs. The TCR originated in a man between 18 and 29 years old in good health and CMV-seropositive. The genes are TRBV9 and TRBJ1-2; 10 bases map to TRBD1. For the CDR3, the DNA is TGTGCCAGCAGCCCCCCAGACAGGGGGCGGGATCGCTACACCTTC. Protein: CASSPPDRGRDRYTF. Full variable domain (rest looked up from reference TRBV9 and TRBJ1-2): DSGVTQTPKHLITATGQRVTLRCSPRSGDLSVYWYQQSLDQGLQFLIQYYNGEERAKGNILERFSAQQFPDLHSELNLSSLELGDSALYFCASSPPDRGRDRYTFGSGTRLTVV.